What follows are 5 T cell receptor beta chains derived from one specimen sequenced in a study of blood T cell repertoires in COVID-19. TCRdb's table, derived via immunoSEQ multiplex PCR, lists solely in-frame clones and lacks some. There are about 110,000 clones in the sample; 81% occur only once, and under 2% lies in the top ten. The sequencing input was peripheral blood. These TCRs come from a man over 45 with acute or convalescent COVID-19.

This clone was recorded only once. The chain recombines TRBV6-5 with TRBJ1-2; the D gene is possibly TRBD1 (5 bases). Germline V gene lookup returns CDR1 MNHEY and CDR2 SVGAGI. Trimming shortened V by 0 bases and J by 4 bases, and 15 bases separated the two germline ends. The CDR3 loop spans 16 amino acids. CDR3 bases: TGTGCCAGCAGTTACTCGACCAGGGCCGGCGGCTATGGCTACACCTTC. Residues: CASSYSTRAGGYGYTF.

Written as DNA, the CDR3 is TGTGCCACCTACCGACTAGCGGGGGGAGCTGAGCAGTTCTTC. It is translated as CATYRLAGGAEQFF. The chain combines TRBV6-5 with TRBJ2-1; 13 bases line up with TRBD2. Trimming cost V 10 bases and J 9 bases; bases outside gene matches: 9. CDR1 and CDR2 from the germline V gene are MNHEY and SVGAGI. The CDR3 runs to 14 residues.

This rearrangement joins TRBV7-9 to TRBJ2-7, with D tentatively TRBD1 (6 bases). Germline CDR1 SEHNR, CDR2 FQNEAQ (reference sequence). The CDR3 length is 13 residues. Trimming removed 3 bases from V and 2 bases from J, with 8 bases in between. The CDR3 protein is CASSLTGAYEQYF. The CDR3 DNA follows: TGTGCCAGCAGCTTGACAGGAGCCTACGAGCAGTACTTC.

This clone was seen a few times. The chain combines TRBV19 with TRBJ1-3; 7 bases align to TRBD1. Germline assignment: CDR1 LNHDA and CDR2 SQIVND (reference sequence). CDR3 length: 15 amino acids. The V and J ends lost 4 bases and 1 base, in that order; junction bases with no gene match: 4. The CDR3 loop is CASSTYRGSGNTIYF. Here the CDR3 DNA reads TGTGCCAGTAGTACATACAGGGGTTCTGGAAACACCATATATTTT.

The V gene is TRBV3-1 (or the pseudogene TRBV3-2), the J gene TRBJ1-2; tentative D call: TRBD1 (5 bases). The V and J ends lost 1 base and 8 bases respectively, with 5 bases between them. CDR3 length equals 11 residues. In germline, CDR1 is LGHDT, CDR2 YNNKEL (reference sequence). The CDR3 nucleotides read TGTGCCAGCAGCCAAGGGGGCGGCTACACCTTC. Protein sequence: CASSQGGGYTF.